The 15 T cell receptor beta chains below come from one sample, sequenced in a study of T cell responses to AZD1222 COVID-19 vaccine. Sequenced by immunoSEQ multiplex PCR; TCRdb stores in-frame clones only, minus some. The sample consists of about 92,000 clones, 65% to 90% of them appearing once. Sequences were derived from peripheral blood, sampled on day 0 of AZD1222 vaccination. The source is an adult in good health.

V gene TRBV5-1 combines with J gene TRBJ2-2; D gene ambiguous. This CDR3 is built from 15 residues. Germline CDR1 reads SGHRS; CDR2 reads YFSETQ. V lost 1 base, J lost 0 bases, and 7 bases lay in between. Written as DNA, the CDR3 is TGCGCCAGCAGCTTGATCACTACGAACACCGGGGAGCTGTTTTTT. Protein sequence: CASSLITTNTGELFF.

The V gene is TRBV6-1, the J gene TRBJ2-7; possible D gene TRBD1, 6 bases. The CDR3 runs to 15 residues. V lost 2 bases and J 4 bases, leaving 15 bases between the germline ends. From germline, CDR1 is MNHNS and CDR2 SASEGT. The CDR3 loop is CASSERTVSLYEQYF. The CDR3, as DNA: TGTGCCAGCAGTGAAAGGACAGTGAGTTTGTACGAGCAGTACTTC.

This chain uses TRBV5-1 with TRBJ1-4; D gene ambiguous. The CDR3 consists of 15 residues. Germline CDR1 and CDR2: SGHRS and YFSETQ. V lost 0 bases, J lost 5 bases, and 11 bases lay in between. CDR3 DNA sequence: TGCGCCAGCAGCTTGGATGGCCCTGAGAATGAAAAACTGTTTTTT. Translated: CASSLDGPENEKLFF.

This chain joins TRBV6-1 and TRBJ2-7; D gene uncertain. The germline V and J ends were trimmed by 3 bases and 3 bases, with 9 bases remaining between them. Germline CDR1 is MNHNS and CDR2 is SASEGT. This CDR3 comprises 13 residues. CDR3 region: CASSDMELYEQYF. In DNA, the CDR3 is TGTGCCAGCAGTGATATGGAGCTCTACGAGCAGTACTTC.

The chain employs TRBV25-1 and TRBJ1-4; 12 bases fit TRBD1. Germline V lookup: CDR1 MGHDK, CDR2 SYGVNS. CDR3 length: 16 amino acids. With V trimmed by 1 base and J by 7 bases, 4 bases remained unmatched. As DNA, the CDR3 is TGTGCCAGCAGTGAATCGGGACAGGGGGCTGGTGAAAAACTGTTTTTT. Translated: CASSESGQGAGEKLFF.

V usage is TRBV28 and J usage is TRBJ1-3; D call uncertain. The CDR3 has 15 amino acids. V was pared by 2 bases and J by 1 base, with 9 bases between. Germline lookup yields CDR1 MDHEN and CDR2 SYDVKM. CDR3 protein: CASSLPIASGNTIYF. CDR3 nucleotides: TGTGCCAGCAGTTTACCTATTGCGTCTGGAAACACCATATATTTT. The variable domain in full, completed from reference TRBV28 and TRBJ1-3, reads DVKVTQSSRYLVKRTGEKVFLECVQDMDHENMFWYRQDPGLGLRLIYFSYDVKMKEKGDIPEGYSVSREKKERFSLILESASTNQTSMYLCASSLPIASGNTIYFGEGSWLTVV.

The rearrangement joins TRBV11-2 to TRBJ1-6; D gene ambiguous. The CDR3 covers 13 residues. Germline V gene data show CDR1 as SGHAT and CDR2 as FQNNGV. Between the trimmed V and J ends, which lost 5 bases and 7 bases, there was a span of 9 bases. The CDR3 region is CASSAGRNSPLHF. The CDR3, as DNA: TGTGCCAGCAGCGCCGGGCGCAATTCACCCCTCCACTTT.

The V gene is TRBV5-6, the J gene TRBJ1-1, with 8 positions matching TRBD1. The germline CDR1 and CDR2 sequences are SGHDT and YYEEEE. The ends lost 0 bases at V and 7 bases at J; junction bases unmatched: 11. The CDR3 extends over 16 amino acids. CDR3: CASSLARTIRGLEAFF. CDR3 nucleotide sequence: TGTGCCAGCAGCTTGGCCAGGACGATCAGGGGGCTTGAAGCTTTCTTT.

This clone was seen once. This sequence joins TRBV7-9 and TRBJ2-3; TRBD2 matches 12 bases. The germline V gene encodes CDR1 SEHNR and CDR2 FQNEAQ (reference sequence). The CDR3 is 16 amino acids. Trimming removed 5 bases from V and 4 bases from J; junction bases left unmatched: 7. The CDR3 DNA sequence: TGTGCCAGCAGCCCTGGACTAGCGGGGCTCTCAGATACGCAGTATTTT. This sequence encodes CASSPGLAGLSDTQYF. Full variable domain (rest looked up from reference TRBV7-9 and TRBJ2-3): DTGVSQNPRHKITKRGQNVTFRCDPISEHNRLYWYRQTLGQGPEFLTYFQNEAQLEKSRLLSDRFSAERPKGSFSTLEIQRTEQGDSAMYLCASSPGLAGLSDTQYFGPGTRLTVL.

The gene calls are TRBV18 and TRBJ2-3; D remains unclear. The V gene lost 0 bases and the J gene lost 3 bases, with 7 bases spanning the gap. Looked up from germline, CDR1 is KGHSH and CDR2 is LQKENI. The CDR3 has 14 amino acids. CDR3 sequence reads: CASSPPAGTDTQYF. The CDR3 DNA reads as TGTGCCAGCTCACCACCCGCAGGTACAGATACGCAGTATTTT.

The chain has TRBV3-1 (or the pseudogene TRBV3-2) and TRBJ1-2; tentatively, D is TRBD1 (5 bases). The CDR3 loop spans 15 amino acids. V lost 5 bases to trimming and J lost 2 bases, with 15 bases between them. The germline V gene has CDR1 LGHDT and CDR2 YNNKEL (reference sequence). CDR3 sequence: CASSEQRGGNYGYTF. The CDR3 DNA is TGTGCCAGCAGCGAACAGAGGGGCGGCAACTATGGCTACACCTTC.

The genes are TRBV6-5 and TRBJ2-2; TRBD1 is a possible D gene (6 bases). CDR3 size: 15 residues. The V gene lost 8 bases and the J gene lost 7 bases, with 20 bases spanning the gap. The germline V gene has CDR1 MNHEY and CDR2 SVGAGI. Here the CDR3 reads CASSPVAGAGGELFF. CDR3 DNA sequence: TGTGCCAGCTCTCCGGTGGCAGGGGCCGGCGGGGAGCTGTTTTTT.

This clone was seen once. V usage is TRBV5-6 and J usage is TRBJ1-6, with 8 nucleotides matching TRBD1. J was trimmed by 9 bases and V by 2 bases; bases with no gene match: 4. CDR1 is SGHDT and CDR2 is YYEEEE in the germline V gene. The CDR3 is 14 residues long. The CDR3 loop is CASSLQGVASPLHF. Here the CDR3 DNA reads TGTGCCAGCAGCTTACAGGGGGTTGCTTCACCCCTCCACTTT.

This chain uses TRBV7-3 with TRBJ2-2, with TRBD2 as a possible D gene (7 bases). Germline V gene lookup returns CDR1 SGHTA and CDR2 FQGTGA. V was cut by 5 bases and J by 0 bases, with 16 bases left in between. The CDR3 contains 17 residues. The chain's CDR3 is CASSPQGRGANTGELFF. The CDR3 nucleotides read TGTGCCAGCAGCCCACAGGGACGGGGGGCGAACACCGGGGAGCTGTTTTTT.

The genes are TRBV6-5 and TRBJ1-5; 7 bases are a match to TRBD1. The V and J ends lost 6 bases and 2 bases, in that order; junction bases with no gene match: 4. The CDR3 has 14 residues. Germline CDR1 and CDR2: MNHEY and SVGAGI. In DNA form, the CDR3 reads TGTGCCAGCAGGGACGACAGGGGCAATCAGCCCCAGCATTTT. Translating it yields CASRDDRGNQPQHF.